Sequencing of this TCR beta chain was carried out in a study of T cell repertoires and leukemia-associated antigens. Study-level background: Samples yielded about 3.3 to 5.0 million effective reads each, 15 million to 20 million overall.

TCRdb analysed the 5' RACE reads with MiXCR anew, one entry per CDR3 protein. Among roughly 15,000 distinct CDR3 sequences listed, 35% to 45% were seen once. CD3+ T cells were rested overnight without fetal bovine serum. J lost 6 bases, V lost 3 bases, and 9 bases had no gene match. The CDR3 is 16 amino acids. This clonotype is labeled as large. What it binds is not known. The sequence was collected from a female donor in good health. Source material: CD3+ T cells sorted from blood and cultured. The chain links TRBV12-3 or TRBV12-4 to TRBJ2-1; 9 bases are shared with TRBD2. Written as DNA, the CDR3 is TGTGCCAGCAGTTTGTTCAGCGGGAGGATCGGCAATGAGCAGTTCTTC. It translates to CASSLFSGRIGNEQFF.